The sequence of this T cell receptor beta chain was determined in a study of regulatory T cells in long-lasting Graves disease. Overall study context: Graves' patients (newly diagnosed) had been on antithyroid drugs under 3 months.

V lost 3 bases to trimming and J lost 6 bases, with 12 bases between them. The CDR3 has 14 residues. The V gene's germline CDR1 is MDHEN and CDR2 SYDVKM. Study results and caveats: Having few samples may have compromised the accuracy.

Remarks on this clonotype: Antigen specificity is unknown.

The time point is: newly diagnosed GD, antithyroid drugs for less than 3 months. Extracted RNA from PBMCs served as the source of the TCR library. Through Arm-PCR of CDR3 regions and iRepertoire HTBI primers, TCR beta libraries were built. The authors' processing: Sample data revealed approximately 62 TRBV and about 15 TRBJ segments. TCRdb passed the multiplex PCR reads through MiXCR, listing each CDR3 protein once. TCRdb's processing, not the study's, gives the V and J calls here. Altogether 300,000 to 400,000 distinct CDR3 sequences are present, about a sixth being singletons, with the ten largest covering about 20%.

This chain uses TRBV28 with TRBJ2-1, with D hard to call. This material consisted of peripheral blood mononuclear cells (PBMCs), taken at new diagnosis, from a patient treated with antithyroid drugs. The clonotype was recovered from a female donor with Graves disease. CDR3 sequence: CASSFGVNSNEQFF. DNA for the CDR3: TGTGCCAGCAGTTTTGGAGTAAATAGCAATGAGCAGTTCTTC.